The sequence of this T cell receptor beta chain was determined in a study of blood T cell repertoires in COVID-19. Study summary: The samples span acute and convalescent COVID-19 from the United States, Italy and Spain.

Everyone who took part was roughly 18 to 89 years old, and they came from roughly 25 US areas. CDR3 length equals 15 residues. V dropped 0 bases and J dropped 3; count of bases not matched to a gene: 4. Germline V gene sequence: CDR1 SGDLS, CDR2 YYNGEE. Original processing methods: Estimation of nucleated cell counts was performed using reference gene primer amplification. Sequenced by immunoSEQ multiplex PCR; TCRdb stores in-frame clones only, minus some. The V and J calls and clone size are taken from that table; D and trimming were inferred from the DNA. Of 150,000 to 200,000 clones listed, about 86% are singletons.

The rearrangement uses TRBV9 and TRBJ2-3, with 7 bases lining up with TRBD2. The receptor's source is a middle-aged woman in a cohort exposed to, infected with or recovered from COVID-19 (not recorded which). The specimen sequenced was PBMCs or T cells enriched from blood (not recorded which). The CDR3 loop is CASSVGASGTDTQYF. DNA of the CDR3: TGTGCCAGCAGCGTAGGCGCTAGCGGAACAGATACGCAGTATTTT.